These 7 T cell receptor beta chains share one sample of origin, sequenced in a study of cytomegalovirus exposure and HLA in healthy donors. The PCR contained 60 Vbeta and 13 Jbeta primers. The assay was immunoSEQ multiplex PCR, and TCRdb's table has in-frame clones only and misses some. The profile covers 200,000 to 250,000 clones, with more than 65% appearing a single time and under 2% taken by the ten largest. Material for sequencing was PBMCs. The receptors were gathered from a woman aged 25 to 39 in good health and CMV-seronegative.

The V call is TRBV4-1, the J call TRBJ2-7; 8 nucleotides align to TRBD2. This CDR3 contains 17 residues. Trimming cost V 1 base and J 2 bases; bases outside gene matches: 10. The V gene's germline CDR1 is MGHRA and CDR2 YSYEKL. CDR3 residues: CASSQVPSGRLTYEQYF. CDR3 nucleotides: TGCGCCAGCAGCCAAGTCCCTAGCGGGCGACTAACCTACGAGCAGTACTTC.

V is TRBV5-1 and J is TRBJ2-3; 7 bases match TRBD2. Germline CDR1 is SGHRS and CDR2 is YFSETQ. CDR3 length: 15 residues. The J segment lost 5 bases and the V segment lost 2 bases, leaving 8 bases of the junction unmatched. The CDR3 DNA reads TGCGCCAGCAGCTTAGAGGGAGGGCCTGTAGATACGCAGTATTTT. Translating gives CASSLEGGPVDTQYF.

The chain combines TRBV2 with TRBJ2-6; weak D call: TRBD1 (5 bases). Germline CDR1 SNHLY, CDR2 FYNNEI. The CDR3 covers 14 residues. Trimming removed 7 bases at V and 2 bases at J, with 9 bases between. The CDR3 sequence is CASTRVAGANVLTF. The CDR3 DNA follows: TGTGCCAGCACCAGGGTGGCTGGGGCCAACGTCCTGACTTTC.

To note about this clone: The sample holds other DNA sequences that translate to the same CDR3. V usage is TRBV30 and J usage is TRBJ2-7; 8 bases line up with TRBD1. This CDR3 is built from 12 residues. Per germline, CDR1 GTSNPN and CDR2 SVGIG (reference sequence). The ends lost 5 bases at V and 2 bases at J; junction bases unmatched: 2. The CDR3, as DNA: TGTGCCTGGTCCAGGGGGCCCTACGAGCAGTACTTC. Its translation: CAWSRGPYEQYF. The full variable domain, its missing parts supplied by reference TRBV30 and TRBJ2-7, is SQTIHQWPATLVQPVGSPLSLECTVEGTSNPNLYWYRQAAGRGLQLLFYSVGIGQISSEVPQNLSASRPQDRQFILSSKKLLLSDSGFYLCAWSRGPYEQYFGPGTRLTVT.

In DNA, the CDR3 is TGTGCCAGCAGCTCGAGCTCCGGGACTAGGCGCACCGGGGAGCTGTTTTTT. Its protein product is CASSSSSGTRRTGELFF. This chain links TRBV7-3 with TRBJ2-2, with 8 bases matching TRBD2. The J segment lost 4 bases and the V segment lost 4 bases, leaving 11 bases of the junction unmatched. This CDR3 is built from 17 residues. The germline V gene encodes CDR1 SGHTA and CDR2 FQGTGA. The whole variable domain, remainder taken from reference TRBV7-3 and TRBJ2-2, is GAGVSQTPSNKVTEKGKYVELRCDPISGHTALYWYRQSLGQGPEFLIYFQGTGAADDSGLPNDRFFAVRPEGSVSTLKIQRTERGDSAVYLCASSSSSGTRRTGELFFGEGSRLTVL.

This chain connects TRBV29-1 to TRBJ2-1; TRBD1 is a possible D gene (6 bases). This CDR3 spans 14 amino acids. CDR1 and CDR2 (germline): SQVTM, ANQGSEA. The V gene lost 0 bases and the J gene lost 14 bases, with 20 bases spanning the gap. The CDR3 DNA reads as TGCAGCGTTGAAGACAGGGGAACACAATTAATGGAGTTCTTC. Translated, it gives CSVEDRGTQLMEFF.

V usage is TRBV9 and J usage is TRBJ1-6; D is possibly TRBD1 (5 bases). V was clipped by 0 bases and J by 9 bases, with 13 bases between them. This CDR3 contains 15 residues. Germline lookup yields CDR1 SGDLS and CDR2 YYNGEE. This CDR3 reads CASSVEAGMGSPLHF. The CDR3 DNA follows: TGTGCCAGCAGCGTAGAGGCAGGGATGGGTTCACCCCTCCACTTT.